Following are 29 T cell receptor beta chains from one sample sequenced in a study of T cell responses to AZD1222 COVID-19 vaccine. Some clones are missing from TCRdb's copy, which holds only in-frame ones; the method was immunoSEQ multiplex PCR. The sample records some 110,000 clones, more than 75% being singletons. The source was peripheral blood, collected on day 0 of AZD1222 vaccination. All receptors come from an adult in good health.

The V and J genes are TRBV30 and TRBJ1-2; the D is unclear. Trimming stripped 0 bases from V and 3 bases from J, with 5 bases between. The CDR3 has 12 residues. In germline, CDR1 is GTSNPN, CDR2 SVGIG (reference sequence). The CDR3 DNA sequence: TGTGCCTGGAGTGTTAGCGACTATGGCTACACCTTC. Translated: CAWSVSDYGYTF.

The DNA for the CDR3 is TGTGCCAGCAGCTTAAGCCGGTTAACCGTAAAAGCGACATCTGGGGCCAACGTCCTGACTTTC. Its translation: CASSLSRLTVKATSGANVLTF. The chain uses TRBV7-8 and TRBJ2-6; the D is unclear. V was shortened by 2 bases and J by 1 base, with 24 bases between the two germline ends. From germline, CDR1 is SGHVS and CDR2 FQNEAQ. The CDR3 runs to 21 residues.

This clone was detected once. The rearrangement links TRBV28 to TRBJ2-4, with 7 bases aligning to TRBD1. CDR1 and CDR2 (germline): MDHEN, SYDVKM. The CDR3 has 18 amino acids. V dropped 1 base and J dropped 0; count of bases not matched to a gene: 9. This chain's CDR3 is CASSLSRLRGLAKNIQYF. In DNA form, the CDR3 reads TGTGCCAGCAGTTTATCCCGCTTAAGGGGGCTAGCCAAAAACATTCAGTACTTC. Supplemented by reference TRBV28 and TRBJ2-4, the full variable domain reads DVKVTQSSRYLVKRTGEKVFLECVQDMDHENMFWYRQDPGLGLRLIYFSYDVKMKEKGDIPEGYSVSREKKERFSLILESASTNQTSMYLCASSLSRLRGLAKNIQYFGAGTRLSVL.

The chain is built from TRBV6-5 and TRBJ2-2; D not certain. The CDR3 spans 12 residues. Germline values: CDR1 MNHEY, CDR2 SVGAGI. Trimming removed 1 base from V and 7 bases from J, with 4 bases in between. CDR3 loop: CASSYWDGELFF. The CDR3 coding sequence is TGTGCCAGCAGTTACTGGGACGGGGAGCTGTTTTTT.

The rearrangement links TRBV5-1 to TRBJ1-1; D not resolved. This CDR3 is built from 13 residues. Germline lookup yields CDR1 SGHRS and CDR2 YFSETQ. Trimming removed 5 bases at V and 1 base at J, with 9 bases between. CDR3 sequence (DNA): TGCGCCAGCAGGCTAAACGAGAACACTGAAGCTTTCTTT. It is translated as CASRLNENTEAFF. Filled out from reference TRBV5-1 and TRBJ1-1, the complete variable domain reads KAGVTQTPRYLIKTRGQQVTLSCSPISGHRSVSWYQQTPGQGLQFLFEYFSETQRNKGNFPGRFSGRQFSNSRSEMNVSTLELGDSALYLCASRLNENTEAFFGQGTRLTVV.

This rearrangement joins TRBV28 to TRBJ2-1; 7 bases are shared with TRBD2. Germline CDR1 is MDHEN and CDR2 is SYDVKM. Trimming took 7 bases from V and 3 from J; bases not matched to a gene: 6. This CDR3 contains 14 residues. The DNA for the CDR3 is TGTGCCAGCATCGAGCCGGGGGGCTACAATGAGCAGTTCTTC. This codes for CASIEPGGYNEQFF.

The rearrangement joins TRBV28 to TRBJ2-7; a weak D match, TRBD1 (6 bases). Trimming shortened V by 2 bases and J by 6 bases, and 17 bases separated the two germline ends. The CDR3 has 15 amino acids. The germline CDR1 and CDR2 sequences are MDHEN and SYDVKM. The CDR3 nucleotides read TGTGCCAGCAGTTTACTAGGAACAACAGGGTCCGAGCAGTACTTC. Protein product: CASSLLGTTGSEQYF. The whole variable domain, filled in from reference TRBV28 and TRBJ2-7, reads DVKVTQSSRYLVKRTGEKVFLECVQDMDHENMFWYRQDPGLGLRLIYFSYDVKMKEKGDIPEGYSVSREKKERFSLILESASTNQTSMYLCASSLLGTTGSEQYFGPGTRLTVT.

The CDR3 sequence: CASRSGIMNTEAFF. Written as DNA, the CDR3 is TGCGCCAGCAGGTCAGGGATCATGAACACTGAAGCTTTCTTT. The chain combines TRBV5-1 with TRBJ1-1, with a weak D call TRBD1 (5 bases). The CDR3 is made up of 14 amino acids. The V and J ends lost 5 bases and 0 bases respectively, with 11 bases between them. Germline V lookup: CDR1 SGHRS, CDR2 YFSETQ.

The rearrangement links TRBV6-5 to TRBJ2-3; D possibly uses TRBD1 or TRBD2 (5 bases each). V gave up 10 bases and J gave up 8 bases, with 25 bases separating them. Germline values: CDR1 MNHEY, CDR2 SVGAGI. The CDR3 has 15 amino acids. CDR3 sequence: CATHRDASSVGTQYF. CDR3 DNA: TGTGCCACCCACCGGGACGCTAGTAGTGTGGGTACGCAGTATTTT.

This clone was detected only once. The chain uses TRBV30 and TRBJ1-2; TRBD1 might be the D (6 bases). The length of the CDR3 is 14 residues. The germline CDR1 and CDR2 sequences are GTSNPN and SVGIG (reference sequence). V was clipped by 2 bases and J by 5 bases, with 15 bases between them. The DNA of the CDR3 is TGTGCCTGGAGTTTCAGGGGAGAGGCTTATGGCTACACCTTC. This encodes CAWSFRGEAYGYTF.

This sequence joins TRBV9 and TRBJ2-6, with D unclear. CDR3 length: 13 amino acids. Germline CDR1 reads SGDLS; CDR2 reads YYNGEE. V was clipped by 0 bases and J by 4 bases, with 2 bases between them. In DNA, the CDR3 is TGTGCCAGCAGCGTAGTAGGGGCCAACGTCCTGACTTTC. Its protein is CASSVVGANVLTF.

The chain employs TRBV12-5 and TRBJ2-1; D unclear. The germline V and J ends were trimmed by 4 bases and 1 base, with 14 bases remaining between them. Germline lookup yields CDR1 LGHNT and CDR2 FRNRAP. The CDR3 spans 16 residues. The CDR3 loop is CASGSLPGGSYNEQFF. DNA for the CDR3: TGTGCTAGTGGTTCCCTCCCGGGTGGGTCCTACAATGAGCAGTTCTTC.

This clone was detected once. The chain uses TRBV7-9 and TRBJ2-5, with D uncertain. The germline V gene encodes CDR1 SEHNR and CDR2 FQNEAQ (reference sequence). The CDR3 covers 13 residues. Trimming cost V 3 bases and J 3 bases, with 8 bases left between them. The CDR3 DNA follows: TGTGCCAGCAGCTTGTCTGAAAAAGAGACCCAGTACTTC. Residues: CASSLSEKETQYF.

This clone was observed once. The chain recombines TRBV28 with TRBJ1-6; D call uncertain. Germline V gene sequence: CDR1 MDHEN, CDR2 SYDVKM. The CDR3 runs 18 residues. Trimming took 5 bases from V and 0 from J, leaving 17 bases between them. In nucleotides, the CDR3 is TGTGCCAGCAGTCATTCCTCGACGGGCAGCTCCTATAATTCACCCCTCCACTTT. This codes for CASSHSSTGSSYNSPLHF. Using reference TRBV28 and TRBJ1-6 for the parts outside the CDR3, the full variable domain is DVKVTQSSRYLVKRTGEKVFLECVQDMDHENMFWYRQDPGLGLRLIYFSYDVKMKEKGDIPEGYSVSREKKERFSLILESASTNQTSMYLCASSHSSTGSSYNSPLHFGNGTRLTVT.

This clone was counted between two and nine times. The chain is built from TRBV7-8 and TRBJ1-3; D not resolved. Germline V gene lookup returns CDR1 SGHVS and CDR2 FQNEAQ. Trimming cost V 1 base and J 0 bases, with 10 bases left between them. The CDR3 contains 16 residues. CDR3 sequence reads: CASSLVGVHSGNTIYF. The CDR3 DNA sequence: TGTGCCAGCAGCTTAGTTGGGGTCCACTCTGGAAACACCATATATTTT.

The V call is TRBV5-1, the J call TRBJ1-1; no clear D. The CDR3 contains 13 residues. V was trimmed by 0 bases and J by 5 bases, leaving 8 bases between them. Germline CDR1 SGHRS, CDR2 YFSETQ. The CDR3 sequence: CASSLGGHTEAFF. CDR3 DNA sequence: TGCGCCAGCAGCTTGGGGGGTCATACTGAAGCTTTCTTT.

The CDR3 protein is CASKPHGAGYGYTF. The CDR3 coding sequence is TGTGCCAGTAAACCCCACGGGGCAGGATATGGCTACACCTTC. This chain connects TRBV19 to TRBJ1-2; possible D gene TRBD1, 5 bases. V dropped 7 bases and J dropped 5 bases, with 17 bases sitting between them. This CDR3 contains 14 residues. The germline CDR1 and CDR2 sequences are LNHDA and SQIVND (reference sequence).

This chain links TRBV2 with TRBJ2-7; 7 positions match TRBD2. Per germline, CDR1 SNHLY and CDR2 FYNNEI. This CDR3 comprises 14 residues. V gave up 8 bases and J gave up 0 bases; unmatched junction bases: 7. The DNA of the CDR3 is TGTGCCAGCGGAATGAGGACTAGCTCCTACGAGCAGTACTTC. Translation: CASGMRTSSYEQYF.

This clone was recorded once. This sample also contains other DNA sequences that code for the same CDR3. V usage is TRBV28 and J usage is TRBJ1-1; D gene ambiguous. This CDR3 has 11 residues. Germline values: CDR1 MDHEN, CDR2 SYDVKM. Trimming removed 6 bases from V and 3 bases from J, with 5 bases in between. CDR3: CASRGYTEAFF. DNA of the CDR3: TGTGCCAGCAGGGGGTACACTGAAGCTTTCTTT.

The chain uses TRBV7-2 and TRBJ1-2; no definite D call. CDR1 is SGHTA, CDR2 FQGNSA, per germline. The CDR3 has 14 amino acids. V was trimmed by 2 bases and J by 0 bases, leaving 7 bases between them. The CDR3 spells CASSLNLANYGYTF. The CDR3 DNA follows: TGTGCCAGCAGCTTAAATTTAGCTAACTATGGCTACACCTTC.

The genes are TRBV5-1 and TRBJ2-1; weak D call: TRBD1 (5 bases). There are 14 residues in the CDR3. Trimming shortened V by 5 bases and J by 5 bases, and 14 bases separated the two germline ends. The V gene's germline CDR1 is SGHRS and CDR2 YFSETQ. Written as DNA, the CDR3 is TGCGCCAGCAGAGGGGTTGGCCTAGACAATGAGCAGTTCTTC. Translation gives CASRGVGLDNEQFF.

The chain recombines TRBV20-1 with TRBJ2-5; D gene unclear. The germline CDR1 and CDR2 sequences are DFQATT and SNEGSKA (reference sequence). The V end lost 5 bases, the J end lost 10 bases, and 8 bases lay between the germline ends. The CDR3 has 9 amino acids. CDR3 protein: CSAGVDQYF. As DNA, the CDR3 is TGCAGTGCTGGGGTCGACCAGTACTTC.

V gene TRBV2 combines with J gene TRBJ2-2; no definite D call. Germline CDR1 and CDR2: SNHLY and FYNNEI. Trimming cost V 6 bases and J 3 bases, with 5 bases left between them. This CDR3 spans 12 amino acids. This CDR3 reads CASSLYTGELFF. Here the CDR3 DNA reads TGTGCCAGCAGCTTATACACCGGGGAGCTGTTTTTT. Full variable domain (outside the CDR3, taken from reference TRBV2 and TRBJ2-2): EPEVTQTPSHQVTQMGQEVILRCVPISNHLYFYWYRQILGQKVEFLVSFYNNEISEKSEIFDDQFSVERPDGSNFTLKIRSTKLEDSAMYFCASSLYTGELFFGEGSRLTVL.

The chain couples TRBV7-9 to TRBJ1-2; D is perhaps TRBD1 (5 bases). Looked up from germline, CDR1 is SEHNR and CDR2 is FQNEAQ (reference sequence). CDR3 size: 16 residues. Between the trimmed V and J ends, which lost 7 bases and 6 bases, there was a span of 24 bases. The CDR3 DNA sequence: TGTGCCAGCACCCTCGGCTCAGGGCTGTCCCCAGATGGCTACACCTTC. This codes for CASTLGSGLSPDGYTF. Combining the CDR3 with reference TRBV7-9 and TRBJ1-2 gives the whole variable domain DTGVSQNPRHKITKRGQNVTFRCDPISEHNRLYWYRQTLGQGPEFLTYFQNEAQLEKSRLLSDRFSAERPKGSFSTLEIQRTEQGDSAMYLCASTLGSGLSPDGYTFGSGTRLTVV.

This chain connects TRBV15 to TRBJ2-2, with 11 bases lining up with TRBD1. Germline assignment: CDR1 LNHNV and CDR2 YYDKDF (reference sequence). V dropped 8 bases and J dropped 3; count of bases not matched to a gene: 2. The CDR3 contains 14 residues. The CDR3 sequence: CATGQGADTGELFF. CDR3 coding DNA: TGTGCCACCGGACAGGGGGCCGACACCGGGGAGCTGTTTTTT. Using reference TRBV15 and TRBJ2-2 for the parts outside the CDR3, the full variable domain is DAMVIQNPRYQVTQFGKPVTLSCSQTLNHNVMYWYQQKSSQAPKLLFHYYDKDFNNEADTPDNFQSRRPNTSFCFLDIRSPGLGDTAMYLCATGQGADTGELFFGEGSRLTVL.

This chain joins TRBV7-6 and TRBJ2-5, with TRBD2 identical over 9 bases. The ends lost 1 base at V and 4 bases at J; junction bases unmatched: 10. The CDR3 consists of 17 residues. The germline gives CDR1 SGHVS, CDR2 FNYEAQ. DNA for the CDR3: TGTGCCAGCAGCTTAGATGTAGCGGGGGATGGGGTAGAGACCCAGTACTTC. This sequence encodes CASSLDVAGDGVETQYF.

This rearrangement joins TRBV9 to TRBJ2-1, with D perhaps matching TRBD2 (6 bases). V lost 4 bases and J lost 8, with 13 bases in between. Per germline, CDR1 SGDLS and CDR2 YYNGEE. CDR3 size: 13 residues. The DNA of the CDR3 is TGTGCCAGCAGCACCCGGACGGGAGATGAGCAGTTCTTC. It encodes CASSTRTGDEQFF.

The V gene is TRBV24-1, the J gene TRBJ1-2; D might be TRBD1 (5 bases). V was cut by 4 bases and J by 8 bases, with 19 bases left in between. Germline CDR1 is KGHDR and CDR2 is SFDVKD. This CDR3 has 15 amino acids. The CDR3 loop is CATSDVGTSMRGYTF. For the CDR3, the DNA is TGTGCCACCAGTGACGTTGGGACGTCCATGAGAGGCTACACCTTC.

The CDR3 is CASSLRGDGYTF. The CDR3 nucleotides are TGTGCCAGCAGTTTACGCGGGGATGGCTACACCTTC. The chain couples TRBV27 to TRBJ1-2; D is unresolved. Per the germline V gene, CDR1 is MNHEY and CDR2 is SMNVEV (reference sequence). This CDR3 spans 12 amino acids. V lost 2 bases and J lost 6, with 7 bases in between.